One sample yielded the 19 T cell receptor beta chains listed below, sequenced in a study of control samples from healthy donors and cancer patients. Some clones are missing from TCRdb's copy, which holds only in-frame ones; the method was immunoSEQ multiplex PCR. The sample lists some 140,000 clones; approximately 94% were seen once. Sequenced sample: blood. The receptors were sampled from a man aged 35-49 years in good health.

The chain uses TRBV11-2 and TRBJ1-1, with 12 bases matching TRBD1. CDR3 length: 18 residues. Germline CDR1 SGHAT, CDR2 FQNNGV. Trimming took 0 bases from V and 4 from J; bases not matched to a gene: 9. CDR3 in amino acids: CASSLDYVGTGGTTEAFF. The CDR3 DNA reads TGTGCCAGCAGCTTAGATTACGTGGGGACAGGGGGCACCACTGAAGCTTTCTTT.

Written as DNA, the CDR3 is TGTGCCATCAGTGATGGGGGCACAGGGAGGGAGACCCAGTACTTC. This translates into CAISDGGTGRETQYF. The J gene is TRBJ2-5, the V gene TRBV10-3, with D tentatively TRBD1 or TRBD2 (6 bases each). Per the germline V gene, CDR1 is ENHRY and CDR2 is SYGVKD. This CDR3 has 15 residues. Between the trimmed V and J ends, which lost 3 bases and 5 bases, there was a span of 16 bases.

The rearrangement links TRBV7-2 to TRBJ1-2; TRBD1 matches 7 bases. The CDR3 is 16 residues long. The germline V gene has CDR1 SGHTA and CDR2 FQGNSA. V lost 4 bases to trimming and J lost 5 bases; unmatched junction nucleotides: 13. In DNA form, the CDR3 reads TGTGCCAGCAGCTCCCGCGCTACAGGGGAGGCTTATGGCTACACCTTC. Translated, it gives CASSSRATGEAYGYTF.

This clone occurred once. V usage is TRBV19 and J usage is TRBJ2-5, with 13 bases matching TRBD2. The CDR3 covers 15 residues. With 5 bases clipped from V and 5 bases from J, the junction kept 5 bases outside the gene matches. From germline, CDR1 is LNHDA and CDR2 SQIVND (reference sequence). The CDR3 sequence: CASSVTSGGAETQYF. The CDR3 DNA reads TGTGCCAGTAGTGTTACTAGCGGGGGGGCCGAGACCCAGTACTTC. Looking up the rest from reference TRBV19 and TRBJ2-5 gives the full variable domain: DGGITQSPKYLFRKEGQNVTLSCEQNLNHDAMYWYRQDPGQGLRLIYYSQIVNDFQKGDIAEGYSVSREKKESFPLTVTSAQKNPTAFYLCASSVTSGGAETQYFGPGTRLLVL.

V gene TRBV3-1 (or the pseudogene TRBV3-2) combines with J gene TRBJ1-5; no definite D call. The CDR3 covers 14 residues. V was pared by 0 bases and J by 6 bases, with 9 bases between. Per the germline V gene, CDR1 is LGHDT and CDR2 is YNNKEL (reference sequence). The CDR3 here is CASSQDWGSQPQHF. CDR3 DNA sequence: TGTGCCAGCAGCCAAGATTGGGGTAGTCAGCCCCAGCATTTT.

The genes are TRBV30 and TRBJ2-2; D is unclear. The ends were cut back, 2 bases at V and 5 bases at J, with 12 bases in the middle. CDR1 GTSNPN and CDR2 SVGIG come from the germline V gene (reference sequence). This CDR3 region has 14 residues. The CDR3 reads CAWSYGGKTGELFF. Written as DNA, the CDR3 is TGTGCCTGGAGTTACGGCGGAAAAACCGGGGAGCTGTTTTTT.

The chain carries TRBV19 and TRBJ1-1, with 7 bases lining up with TRBD1. The germline CDR1 and CDR2 sequences are LNHDA and SQIVND (reference sequence). V was clipped by 6 bases and J by 10 bases; unmatched bases: 11. The CDR3 is made up of 13 amino acids. CDR3 DNA: TGTGCCAGTAGCACAGGGGCAGCCAATCGAGCTTTCTTT. Residues: CASSTGAANRAFF.

The chain employs TRBV19 and TRBJ1-2, with no clear D. V dropped 6 bases and J dropped 0 bases, with 11 bases sitting between them. Germline loops: CDR1 LNHDA, CDR2 SQIVND (reference sequence). CDR3 length: 14 residues. The CDR3 here is CASSHSISNYGYTF. The CDR3 DNA reads as TGTGCCAGTAGCCACAGCATCTCTAACTATGGCTACACCTTC. The full variable domain, in which reference TRBV19 and TRBJ1-2 provide the parts outside the CDR3, is DGGITQSPKYLFRKEGQNVTLSCEQNLNHDAMYWYRQDPGQGLRLIYYSQIVNDFQKGDIAEGYSVSREKKESFPLTVTSAQKNPTAFYLCASSHSISNYGYTFGSGTRLTVV.

The chain has TRBV2 and TRBJ1-5; weak D call: TRBD1 (5 bases). This CDR3 comprises 15 residues. The germline V gene has CDR1 SNHLY and CDR2 FYNNEI. V was clipped by 2 bases and J by 4 bases, with 12 bases between them. CDR3 region: CASSEWQGNNQPQHF. Here the CDR3 DNA reads TGTGCCAGCAGTGAATGGCAGGGCAATAATCAGCCCCAGCATTTT.

The V gene is TRBV30, the J gene TRBJ1-5; a possible D gene is TRBD1 (6 bases). Germline CDR1 reads GTSNPN; CDR2 reads SVGIG (reference sequence). V lost 0 bases and J 6 bases, leaving 36 bases between the germline ends. The CDR3 totals 22 residues. The DNA of the CDR3 is TGTGCCTGGAGTGTATTGTCCTCTCGCCCGGATAAGACAGGCCCCGGGGGTCAGCCCCAGCATTTT. It is translated as CAWSVLSSRPDKTGPGGQPQHF.

This chain joins TRBV27 and TRBJ1-1, with TRBD1 matching over 9 bases. The germline V gene encodes CDR1 MNHEY and CDR2 SMNVEV (reference sequence). The CDR3 has 13 residues. J lost 8 bases, V lost 5 bases, and 6 bases had no gene match. The DNA of the CDR3 is TGTGCCAGCAGTGAACTCGGGACAGGGGAAGCTTTCTTT. Translated, it gives CASSELGTGEAFF.

The rearrangement joins TRBV5-1 to TRBJ1-4; D not resolved. V was shortened by 0 bases and J by 0 bases, with 6 bases between the two germline ends. CDR3 length equals 15 residues. CDR1 is SGHRS and CDR2 is YFSETQ in the germline V gene. CDR3 amino acids: CASSLEGSTNEKLFF. The CDR3 DNA reads as TGCGCCAGCAGCTTGGAGGGATCAACTAATGAAAAACTGTTTTTT.

The sample holds one count of this clone. The J gene is TRBJ2-3, the V gene TRBV19; D gene uncertain. CDR1 LNHDA and CDR2 SQIVND come from the germline V gene (reference sequence). With 5 bases removed from V and 0 bases from J, the gap between germline ends came to 12 bases. This CDR3 has 15 amino acids. CDR3 residues: CASSLVAFSTDTQYF. The CDR3 bases are TGTGCCAGTAGTCTTGTAGCCTTTAGCACAGATACGCAGTATTTT.

The V call is TRBV7-2, the J call TRBJ1-5; 12 nucleotides agree with TRBD1. The germline V gene has CDR1 SGHTA and CDR2 FQGNSA. Trimming took 5 bases from V and 6 from J; bases not matched to a gene: 5. The length of the CDR3 is 15 residues. In nucleotides, the CDR3 is TGTGCCAGCAGCCCAGGGACAGGGGGCATTCAGCCCCAGCATTTT. Its translation: CASSPGTGGIQPQHF.

The V and J genes are TRBV7-9 and TRBJ1-3; no definite D call. The germline V and J ends were trimmed by 5 bases and 2 bases, with 7 bases remaining between them. The CDR3 extends over 13 amino acids. The V gene's germline CDR1 is SEHNR and CDR2 FQNEAQ (reference sequence). As DNA, the CDR3 is TGTGCCAGCAGCCTCGAGGCTGGAAACACCATATATTTT. Translating gives CASSLEAGNTIYF.

A single count supports this clone. The chain recombines TRBV10-2 with TRBJ2-7; D perhaps matches TRBD2 (7 bases). The CDR3 sequence is 14 residues long. CDR1 WSHSY and CDR2 SAAADI come from the germline V gene. With 3 bases removed from V and 3 bases from J, the gap between germline ends came to 12 bases. CDR3 bases: TGCGCCAGCAGTGAAGGCGGGGGCCTCTACGAGCAGTACTTC. It specifies CASSEGGGLYEQYF.

This chain connects TRBV9 to TRBJ1-2; 7 nucleotides line up with TRBD1. V shed 0 bases and J 4 bases; nucleotides not matched to a gene: 3. Germline loops: CDR1 SGDLS, CDR2 YYNGEE. This CDR3 has 14 amino acids. The CDR3 DNA is TGTGCCAGCAGCGTAGAAGCAGGGGGCTATGGCTACACCTTC. Its translation is CASSVEAGGYGYTF. The entire variable domain, with the rest obtained from reference TRBV9 and TRBJ1-2, is as follows: DSGVTQTPKHLITATGQRVTLRCSPRSGDLSVYWYQQSLDQGLQFLIQYYNGEERAKGNILERFSAQQFPDLHSELNLSSLELGDSALYFCASSVEAGGYGYTFGSGTRLTVV.

This chain links TRBV6-5 with TRBJ1-4; D is unresolved. This CDR3 region has 14 residues. CDR1 and CDR2 (germline): MNHEY, SVGAGI. Deletions cut 6 bases from V and 0 bases from J, with 8 bases between. The CDR3 reads CASSRFATNEKLFF. CDR3 sequence (DNA): TGTGCCAGCAGCCGCTTTGCAACTAATGAAAAACTGTTTTTT.

This chain joins TRBV29-1 and TRBJ2-7; TRBD2 matches at 9 bases. Trimming removed 6 bases from V and 1 base from J; junction bases left unmatched: 10. This CDR3 is 15 amino acids long. The germline gives CDR1 SQVTM, CDR2 ANQGSEA. DNA for the CDR3: TGCAGCGTCGCGGGGGGGGCGACAGGATCCTACGAGCAGTACTTC. It is translated as CSVAGGATGSYEQYF.